This T cell receptor (beta chain) was identified during a study of CD8+ T cells in alopecia areata. Across the study: Treated patients were given 5 to 10 mg oral tofacitinib twice daily. Tofacitinib treatment spanned 6 to 18 months, with 6 months off drug afterward.

Researchers picked out CD4+ and CD8+ T cells from PBMCs by sorting. This clone was seen only once. Its antigen is not identified. Extraction and reverse transcription of RNA yielded cDNA as the sequencing template. Data came from immunoSEQ multiplex PCR; TCRdb stores just in-frame clones and leaves some out. This sample has approximately 89,000 clones, with about 45% found just once. Findings and caveats of the study: Higher clonality and more expanded CD8+ clones appeared in lesional than normal scalp.

There are 17 residues in the CDR3. The V and J ends lost 4 bases and 0 bases, in that order; junction bases with no gene match: 6. From germline, CDR1 is SGHRS and CDR2 YFSETQ. The sample taken for sequencing was CD4+ T cells sorted from blood. The receptor's source is a human donor with alopecia areata. The genes are TRBV5-1 and TRBJ2-6, with TRBD1 matching over 8 bases. For the CDR3, the DNA is TGCGCCAGCAGCGGACGGACAGGGAGCTCTGGGGCCAACGTCCTGACTTTC. It specifies CASSGRTGSSGANVLTF.